Only one count was recorded for the clone carrying this TCR beta chain. Profiling relied on immunoSEQ multiplex PCR, and the TCRdb table lists in-frame clones only, not all of them. The table has approximately 110,000 clones, 90% seen once. This sample is drawn from a study of control samples from healthy donors and cancer patients. The germline V gene has CDR1 SGHTA and CDR2 FQGNSA. V lost 10 bases and J 8 bases, leaving 13 bases between the germline ends. This CDR3 comprises 11 residues. Source material: blood. The chain uses TRBV7-2 and TRBJ2-3; D perhaps matches TRBD2 (6 bases). This receptor was taken from a human donor in good health. The donor label of this sample is uncertain. For the CDR3, the DNA is TGTGCCACCTCTGGGGGAGGTACGCAGTATTTT. Translated: CATSGGGTQYF.